Sequencing of this T cell receptor (beta chain) was carried out in a study of T-cell reconstitution after alpha-beta-depleted transplantation in children. The CDR3 spans 16 residues. Germline V CDR1 and CDR2: SGDLS, YYNGEE. V lost 2 bases, J lost 0 bases, and 13 bases lay in between. This sample's TCRbeta library carried unique molecular identifier barcodes. TCRdb re-called the PCR reads with MiXCR, one entry per CDR3 protein. Among about 540,000 distinct CDR3 sequences listed, roughly 18% were seen once. The rearrangement links TRBV9 to TRBJ2-3; D might be TRBD2 (6 bases). The TCR originated in a human donor who donated a stem cell graft to a child with acute lymphoblastic leukemia. This specimen consisted of PBMCs from the stem cell graft donor, obtained from the stem cell graft. CDR3 residues: CASSVLAEPSTDTQYF. CDR3 DNA: TGTGCCAGCAGCGTCTTAGCGGAACCTAGCACAGATACGCAGTATTTT.